Following are 20 T cell receptor beta chains from one sample sequenced in a study of T cells in Graves' hyperthyroidism and ophthalmopathy (dated by TCRdb to the late 2010s). Libraries were made using multiplex PCR. The sequencing machine was an Illumina HiSeq 2000. The TCR beta CDR3 regions were amplified from the RNA transcripts. The TCR CDR3 was subjected to a first round of RT-PCR using the HTBI primer set and the Qiagen OneStep RT-PCR kit. TCRdb trimmed public reads at Q25 via fastp, called clones via MiXCR and kept in-frame beta chains. Every entry covers one CDR3 protein and lists the most common genes and DNA from its rows. This sample lists about 370,000 distinct CDR3 sequences; 15% were detected once. Together, the top ten hold roughly a fifth of the sample. Sequences were obtained from blood. Receptors were obtained from an older woman with Graves' ophthalmopathy.

Turning to this clonotype: One base away lies a much larger clone, so this may be a sequencing read error. The chain recombines TRBV28 with TRBJ2-5, with 10 bases matching TRBD1. J gave up 7 bases and V 7 bases, and 9 bases lay outside the gene matches. This CDR3 region has 14 residues. Germline V gives CDR1 MDHEN, CDR2 SYDVKM. CDR3 nucleotide sequence: TGTGCCAGCAACAAAGGGACAGGGGAAGGGACCCAGTACTTC. It is translated as CASNKGTGEGTQYF.

The table lists this clonotype with many counts. The chain carries TRBV7-3 and TRBJ2-1; no clear D. The CDR3 has 15 residues. Trimming left V 5 bases short and J 4 bases short, with 15 bases between. Germline V gene lookup returns CDR1 SGHTA and CDR2 FQGTGA. The CDR3 DNA is TGTGCCAGCAGCCCACGGGCTAGTTGGTACAATGAGCAGTTCTTC. Its protein is CASSPRASWYNEQFF. The full variable domain, in which reference TRBV7-3 and TRBJ2-1 provide the parts outside the CDR3, is GAGVSQTPSNKVTEKGKYVELRCDPISGHTALYWYRQSLGQGPEFLIYFQGTGAADDSGLPNDRFFAVRPEGSVSTLKIQRTERGDSAVYLCASSPRASWYNEQFFGPGTRLTVL.

This clonotype was found many times. V usage is TRBV28 and J usage is TRBJ2-5; possible D gene TRBD2, 6 bases. CDR1 is MDHEN and CDR2 is SYDVKM in the germline V gene. The V end was cut by 4 bases, the J end by 10 bases, with 10 bases between. The length of the CDR3 is 11 residues. The CDR3 region is CASSSPGSQYF. Written as DNA, the CDR3 is TGTGCCAGCAGTTCTCCCGGGAGCCAGTACTTC.

This clonotype was detected only a few times. The chain has TRBV11-2 and TRBJ1-6, with D perhaps matching TRBD1 (5 bases). Germline V gene sequence: CDR1 SGHAT, CDR2 FQNNGV. CDR3 size: 16 residues. V lost 8 bases and J 1 base, leaving 15 bases between the germline ends. The CDR3 DNA is TGTGCCAGCTGCGAACTGGGGGAATCCTATAATTCACCCCTCCACTTT. Protein product: CASCELGESYNSPLHF. The whole variable domain, filled in from reference TRBV11-2 and TRBJ1-6, reads EAGVAQSPRYKIIEKRQSVAFWCNPISGHATLYWYQQILGQGPKLLIQFQNNGVVDDSQLPKDRFSAERLKGVDSTLKIQPAKLEDSAVYLCASCELGESYNSPLHFGNGTRLTVT.

This clonotype showed up many times. The chain carries TRBV7-3 and TRBJ2-1, with 11 nucleotides matching TRBD2. The CDR3 runs to 14 residues. The V gene's germline CDR1 is SGHTA and CDR2 FQGTGA. V lost 5 bases to trimming and J lost 8 bases; unmatched junction nucleotides: 5. CDR3 protein: CASSPGTSGDEQFF. DNA for the CDR3: TGTGCCAGCAGCCCCGGGACTAGCGGCGATGAGCAGTTCTTC. Together with reference TRBV7-3 and TRBJ2-1, the CDR3 gives the full variable domain: GAGVSQTPSNKVTEKGKYVELRCDPISGHTALYWYRQSLGQGPEFLIYFQGTGAADDSGLPNDRFFAVRPEGSVSTLKIQRTERGDSAVYLCASSPGTSGDEQFFGPGTRLTVL.

This chain links TRBV25-1 with TRBJ1-5, with D possibly TRBD1 on 6 matching bases. Per the germline V gene, CDR1 is MGHDK and CDR2 is SYGVNS. The CDR3 extends over 13 amino acids. V shed 7 bases and J shed 5 bases, with 12 bases lying between them. CDR3 coding DNA: TGTGCCAGCACCCCCGGGGGCGATCAGCCCCAGCATTTT. Translated, it gives CASTPGGDQPQHF.

This clonotype turned up a few times. The genes are TRBV24-1 and TRBJ2-3, with D uncertain. Trimming took off 0 bases at V and 0 bases at J, with 12 bases between the two ends. The CDR3 is 17 amino acids. CDR1 is KGHDR and CDR2 is SFDVKD in the germline V gene. The CDR3: CATSDLLEALSTDTQYF. The CDR3, as DNA: TGTGCCACCAGTGATTTGTTGGAAGCCCTTAGCACAGATACGCAGTATTTT.

Only a few counts were recorded for this clonotype. The chain combines TRBV5-4 with TRBJ2-3, with 9 bases matching TRBD2. The CDR3 loop spans 17 amino acids. CDR1 and CDR2 from the germline V gene are SGHNT and YYREEE (reference sequence). V lost 0 bases, J lost 4 bases, and 9 bases stayed unmatched. CDR3: CASSLAVLAGLADTQYF. CDR3 coding DNA: TGTGCCAGCAGCTTGGCGGTCCTAGCGGGATTAGCAGATACGCAGTATTTT. The entire variable domain, with the rest obtained from reference TRBV5-4 and TRBJ2-3, is as follows: ETGVTQSPTHLIKTRGQQVTLRCSSQSGHNTVSWYQQALGQGPQFIFQYYREEENGRGNFPPRFSGLQFPNYSSELNVNALELDDSALYLCASSLAVLAGLADTQYFGPGTRLTVL.

This clonotype was observed at least ten times. The genes are TRBV18 and TRBJ2-1; 8 nucleotides match TRBD2. This CDR3 has 15 residues. Germline CDR1 KGHSH, CDR2 LQKENI. J lost 0 bases, V lost 6 bases, and 4 bases had no gene match. CDR3 residues: CASSPGGGSYNEQFF. In nucleotides, the CDR3 is TGTGCCAGCTCCCCGGGAGGGGGCTCCTACAATGAGCAGTTCTTC. The full variable domain, completed using reference TRBV18 and TRBJ2-1, is NAGVMQNPRHLVRRRGQEARLRCSPMKGHSHVYWYRQLPEEGLKFMVYLQKENIIDESGMPKERFSAEFPKEGPSILRIQQVVRGDSAAYFCASSPGGGSYNEQFFGPGTRLTVL.

V usage is TRBV7-9 and J usage is TRBJ2-1; unclear D gene. The V gene lost 2 bases and the J gene lost 8 bases, with 16 bases spanning the gap. Germline CDR1 and CDR2: SEHNR and FQNEAQ (reference sequence). The CDR3 is 15 amino acids. The CDR3 coding sequence is TGTGCCAGCAGCTTAATCGTCGCCAGCGTTGATGAGCAGTTCTTC. This gives the protein CASSLIVASVDEQFF.

This clonotype was recorded many times. V is TRBV3-1 and J is TRBJ2-7; tentative D call: TRBD1 (6 bases). Germline CDR1 reads LGHDT; CDR2 reads YNNKEL (reference sequence). V was cut by 4 bases and J by 5 bases, with 12 bases left in between. CDR3 size: 13 residues. CDR3 sequence: CASSPGHGDEQYF. CDR3 sequence (DNA): TGTGCCAGCAGCCCGGGACATGGGGACGAGCAGTACTTC.

This clonotype was detected many times. CDR3 nucleotide sequence: TGTGCCAGCAGCCCTCCTAGCGGTCCCTACAATGAGCAGTTCTTC. Translating gives CASSPPSGPYNEQFF. The chain combines TRBV12-3 or TRBV12-4 with TRBJ2-1; TRBD2 agrees at 7 bases. CDR3 length: 15 residues. Losses at the gene ends were 6 bases for V and 2 bases for J; bases not matched to a gene: 7.

This clonotype was seen many times. The genes are TRBV12-5 and TRBJ2-1; 14 bases match TRBD2. In germline, CDR1 is LGHNT, CDR2 FRNRAP. Trimming took 6 bases from V and 9 from J; bases not matched to a gene: 10. The CDR3 runs 16 residues. CDR3 sequence: CASGSPGLAGAGEQFF. DNA of the CDR3: TGTGCTAGTGGATCTCCGGGACTAGCGGGAGCGGGTGAGCAGTTCTTC.

Ten or more counts support this clonotype. This chain links TRBV7-9 with TRBJ2-5, with 9 bases matching TRBD2. Losses at the gene ends were 3 bases for V and 5 bases for J; bases not matched to a gene: 7. Per the germline V gene, CDR1 is SEHNR and CDR2 is FQNEAQ (reference sequence). The CDR3 is made up of 15 amino acids. CDR3 nucleotide sequence: TGTGCCAGCAGCTTGGCCGGGACTAGCTGGGAGACCCAGTACTTC. It encodes CASSLAGTSWETQYF. The entire variable domain, with the rest obtained from reference TRBV7-9 and TRBJ2-5, is as follows: DTGVSQNPRHKITKRGQNVTFRCDPISEHNRLYWYRQTLGQGPEFLTYFQNEAQLEKSRLLSDRFSAERPKGSFSTLEIQRTEQGDSAMYLCASSLAGTSWETQYFGPGTRLLVL.

Many counts were recorded for this clonotype. V gene TRBV6-1 combines with J gene TRBJ2-1, with D perhaps TRBD1 or TRBD2 (5 bases each). Trimming removed 6 bases at V and 3 bases at J, with 30 bases between. Germline values: CDR1 MNHNS, CDR2 SASEGT. The CDR3 totals 20 residues. This CDR3 is CASRIYHPAGRDPNYNEQFF. CDR3 DNA sequence: TGTGCCAGCAGGATCTATCACCCCGCCGGCCGGGACCCTAACTACAATGAGCAGTTCTTC.

This clonotype was observed a handful of times. An end of the junction does not agree with germline; a read error may underlie this. This chain joins TRBV5-1 and TRBJ2-1; 7 nucleotides agree with TRBD1. Germline loops: CDR1 SGHRS, CDR2 YFSETQ. The length of the CDR3 is 15 residues. The CDR3 protein is CASSARGPSYNGQFF. Here the CDR3 DNA reads TGCGCCAGCAGCGCGAGGGGGCCCTCCTACAATGGGCAGTTCTTC.

This clonotype was seen only a few times. CDR3 DNA sequence: TGTGCCAGCAGCTTAGTACTAGTCGGTGAGCAGTTCTTC. This sequence encodes CASSLVLVGEQFF. The chain employs TRBV7-2 and TRBJ2-1, with D perhaps TRBD2 (5 bases). The V end lost 1 base, the J end lost 9 bases, and 10 bases lay between the germline ends. Germline CDR1 is SGHTA and CDR2 is FQGNSA. This CDR3 is 13 amino acids long.

There are a few counts of this clonotype. The chain combines TRBV27 with TRBJ1-4, with no clear D. With 6 bases removed from V and 0 bases from J, the gap between germline ends came to 14 bases. The CDR3 runs 16 residues. Germline V CDR1 and CDR2: MNHEY, SMNVEV (reference sequence). The CDR3 loop reads CASSTRTLATNEKLFF. The CDR3 DNA is TGTGCCAGCAGCACGCGCACCCTTGCAACTAATGAAAAACTGTTTTTT. The full variable domain, with the rest looked up from reference TRBV27 and TRBJ1-4, is EAQVTQNPRYLITVTGKKLTVTCSQNMNHEYMSWYRQDPGLGLRQIYYSMNVEVTDKGDVPEGYKVSRKEKRNFPLILESPSPNQTSLYFCASSTRTLATNEKLFFGSGTQLSVL.

This clonotype was seen at least ten times. The V gene is TRBV3-1, the J gene TRBJ2-5, with TRBD2 matching over 10 bases. CDR1 and CDR2 (germline): LGHDT, YNNKEL (reference sequence). The CDR3 sequence is 14 residues long. Trimming cost V 8 bases and J 4 bases; bases outside gene matches: 7. The DNA for the CDR3 is TGTGCCAGCGACCGAGCGGGAGGGGGAGAGACCCAGTACTTC. Translation: CASDRAGGGETQYF.

This clonotype was seen repeatedly, ten times or more. This chain joins TRBV10-3 and TRBJ2-5; TRBD1 aligns across 9 bases. V shed 10 bases and J 5 bases; nucleotides not matched to a gene: 5. This CDR3 contains 12 residues. The V gene's germline CDR1 is ENHRY and CDR2 SYGVKD. CDR3 sequence reads: CASAGTGETQYF. DNA of the CDR3: TGTGCCAGCGCCGGGACAGGGGAGACCCAGTACTTC.